Below are 31 T cell receptor beta chains sequenced from a single sample in a study of regulatory T cells in long-lasting Graves disease. Time point defined: newly diagnosed GD, antithyroid drugs for less than 3 months. Following extraction of RNA from PBMCs, that RNA was used to make the TCR library. Libraries of TCR beta came from iRepertoire HTBI primers plus Arm-PCR of CDR3 regions. Each CDR3 protein is one row after TCRdb ran MiXCR on the multiplex PCR reads. Here the sample spans 600,000 to 650,000 distinct CDR3 sequences, 15% to 20% being singletons. These same data were also listed under a study on T cells in Graves' hyperthyroidism and ophthalmopathy.

The sample was peripheral blood mononuclear cells (PBMCs), taken at new diagnosis, from a patient treated with antithyroid drugs. Receptors were obtained from a woman in her thirties with Graves disease.

The chain employs TRBV20-1 and TRBJ2-7; 10 bases are a match to TRBD2. V dropped 6 bases and J dropped 5; count of bases not matched to a gene: 16. There are 16 residues in the CDR3. The germline CDR1 and CDR2 sequences are DFQATT and SNEGSKA (reference sequence). The CDR3 sequence: CSALVRLAGNLHEQYF. The CDR3 coding sequence is TGCAGTGCCTTAGTCCGACTAGCGGGTAACCTACACGAGCAGTACTTC.

The rearrangement links TRBV20-1 to TRBJ2-3; TRBD2 matches 7 bases. The V gene's germline CDR1 is DFQATT and CDR2 SNEGSKA (reference sequence). The CDR3 loop spans 15 amino acids. The ends lost 0 bases at V and 3 bases at J; junction bases unmatched: 6. The CDR3 reads CSARDSGGRTDTQYF. Here the CDR3 DNA reads TGCAGTGCTAGAGATTCGGGGGGTCGGACAGATACGCAGTATTTT.

The sample holds many counts of this clonotype. The V gene is TRBV12-3 or TRBV12-4, the J gene TRBJ1-5; D is undetermined. The CDR3 is made up of 15 amino acids. V lost 7 bases to trimming and J lost 3 bases, with 16 bases between them. The CDR3 spells CASTFQSGSNQPQHF. In nucleotides, the CDR3 is TGTGCCAGCACCTTCCAAAGTGGCTCCAATCAGCCCCAGCATTTT.

The genes are TRBV30 and TRBJ1-6; weak D call: TRBD1 (6 bases). V shed 5 bases and J shed 1 base, with 12 bases lying between them. This CDR3 is built from 15 residues. CDR1 is GTSNPN and CDR2 is SVGIG in the germline V gene (reference sequence). CDR3 nucleotides: TGTGCCTGGCATCCAGGGGATTCCTATAATTCACCCCTCCACTTT. Its translation: CAWHPGDSYNSPLHF.

The table lists this clonotype with a few counts. The rearrangement joins TRBV19 to TRBJ1-5; maybe TRBD1 (6 bases). This CDR3 has 12 amino acids. V lost 6 bases and J lost 9, with 12 bases in between. The germline V gene encodes CDR1 LNHDA and CDR2 SQIVND (reference sequence). In DNA form, the CDR3 reads TGTGCCAGTAGGCAACAGGGAGGGCCCCAGCATTTT. It yields the protein CASRQQGGPQHF.

The V call is TRBV10-3, the J call TRBJ2-7; 10 bases are shared with TRBD2. CDR1 is ENHRY, CDR2 SYGVKD, per germline. The length of the CDR3 is 12 residues. With V trimmed by 6 bases and J by 5 bases, 1 base remained unmatched. The CDR3 reads CAIRGLANEQYF. CDR3 sequence (DNA): TGTGCCATCAGGGGACTAGCGAACGAGCAGTACTTC.

This clonotype was seen ten or more times. The rearrangement links TRBV12-3 or TRBV12-4 to TRBJ1-5; the D gene is possibly TRBD1 (6 bases). The CDR3 is made up of 14 amino acids. V lost 8 bases and J lost 2, with 13 bases in between. The CDR3: CASSRGQGNQPQHF. The CDR3 nucleotides read TGTGCCAGCTCTCGGGGGCAGGGCAATCAGCCCCAGCATTTT.

About this clonotype itself: The junction and the germline gene differ at one end; a read error may be behind it. V and J are TRBV2 and TRBJ2-3, with a weak D call TRBD2 (5 bases). This CDR3 comprises 15 residues. Germline CDR1 reads SNHLY; CDR2 reads FYNNEI. Here the CDR3 reads CASILSGGNTDTRYF. The CDR3 DNA sequence: TGTGCCAGCATACTAAGCGGAGGAAACACAGATACGCGGTATTTT. The variable domain in full, completed from reference TRBV2 and TRBJ2-3, reads EPEVTQTPSHQVTQMGQEVILRCVPISNHLYFYWYRQILGQKVEFLVSFYNNEISEKSEIFDDQFSVERPDGSNFTLKIRSTKLEDSAMYFCASILSGGNTDTRYFGPGTRLTVL.

The chain uses TRBV7-6 and TRBJ2-2, with 12 nucleotides matching TRBD2. After removal of 8 bases from V and 5 bases from J, the junction contained 12 bases not matched to a gene. CDR3 length: 17 residues. Per the germline V gene, CDR1 is SGHVS and CDR2 is FNYEAQ. The CDR3 nucleotides read TGTGCCAGCTCTAGCGTACTAGCGGGAGGAGGGACCGGGGAGCTGTTTTTT. Translating gives CASSSVLAGGGTGELFF.

In the case of this clonotype: This is likely an artifact of a read error, given a far larger clone one base away. The J gene is TRBJ2-1, the V gene TRBV7-3; D is uncertain. The end of the DNA fits TRBJ2-5 better, so the J call may be wrong. The CDR3 has 13 residues. The germline gives CDR1 SGHTA, CDR2 FQGTGA. The CDR3 is CTSSLGPQETQYF. The CDR3 DNA is TGTACCAGCAGCTTGGGTCCTCAAGAGACCCAGTACTTC.

J is TRBJ2-3 and V is TRBV4-1; D remains ambiguous. Trimming cost V 0 bases and J 6 bases, with 13 bases left between them. In germline, CDR1 is MGHRA, CDR2 YSYEKL. The CDR3 has 15 residues. The DNA of the CDR3 is TGCGCCAGCAGCCAAGATCCCTATACCCGGGATACGCAGTATTTT. Its protein product is CASSQDPYTRDTQYF.

J is TRBJ2-2 and V is TRBV7-9; D is possibly TRBD2 (5 bases). V was cut by 3 bases and J by 1 base, with 9 bases left in between. This CDR3 region has 15 residues. Germline V gene data show CDR1 as SEHNR and CDR2 as FQNEAQ (reference sequence). CDR3 nucleotide sequence: TGTGCCAGCAGCTTGGACGGGGTGAACACCGGGGAGCTGTTTTTT. It yields the protein CASSLDGVNTGELFF.

This clonotype was found many times. The chain employs TRBV24-1 and TRBJ2-1; 9 positions match TRBD2. This CDR3 is 16 amino acids long. V lost 4 bases to trimming and J lost 4 bases; unmatched junction nucleotides: 7. Per the germline V gene, CDR1 is KGHDR and CDR2 is SFDVKD. In DNA form, the CDR3 reads TGTGCCACCAGTGACTCGTTAGCGGGAGAGTACAATGAGCAGTTCTTC. It translates to CATSDSLAGEYNEQFF.

The V and J genes are TRBV29-1 and TRBJ2-5; D not resolved. The CDR3 runs 10 residues. Germline-derived CDR1 and CDR2 are SQVTM and ANQGSEA. V was pared by 4 bases and J by 5 bases, with 5 bases between. This chain's CDR3 is CSVVDETQYF. The CDR3 bases are TGCAGCGTTGTCGACGAGACCCAGTACTTC.

This clonotype was seen ten or more times. The rearrangement links TRBV12-3 or TRBV12-4 to TRBJ1-3; TRBD1 is a possible D gene (6 bases). The CDR3 consists of 14 residues. V lost 5 bases and J lost 7, with 15 bases in between. The DNA of the CDR3 is TGTGCCAGCAGTATCGGACAGCGGGGGAACACCATATATTTT. This encodes CASSIGQRGNTIYF.

In its sample, this clonotype was seen a few times. The chain recombines TRBV5-8 with TRBJ2-2, with D uncertain. CDR3 length: 14 amino acids. V was trimmed by 0 bases and J by 5 bases, leaving 8 bases between them. Germline CDR1 SGHTS, CDR2 YDEGEE. In nucleotides, the CDR3 is TGTGCCAGCAGCTTGGGTTTGCAGACCGGGGAGCTGTTTTTT. Residues: CASSLGLQTGELFF.

Concerning this clonotype itself: A much bigger clone sits one base away, suggesting this may be a read error. V and J are TRBV6-1 and TRBJ2-7, with D perhaps given as TRBD1 or TRBD2 (6 bases each). Germline-derived CDR1 and CDR2 are MNHNS and SASEGT. V lost 3 bases and J 6 bases, leaving 18 bases between the germline ends. CDR3 length equals 15 residues. The CDR3 nucleotides read TGTGCCAGCAGTGAGGAGGGGGGCGCATCGGGCGAGCAGTACTTC. It translates to CASSEEGGASGEQYF.

This clonotype was seen repeatedly, ten times or more. The V call is TRBV12-3 or TRBV12-4, the J call TRBJ2-5; perhaps TRBD2 as D (6 bases). The CDR3 is made up of 14 amino acids. With 7 bases removed from V and 5 bases from J, the gap between germline ends came to 17 bases. For the CDR3, the DNA is TGTGCCAGCAATTTCGGCGGGGCAGGGGAGACCCAGTACTTC. Amino acids: CASNFGGAGETQYF.

This clonotype was detected only a few times. J is TRBJ2-3 and V is TRBV6-5; D unresolved. Trimming removed 2 bases from V and 1 base from J, with 4 bases in between. CDR1 and CDR2 from the germline V gene are MNHEY and SVGAGI. This CDR3 region has 13 residues. CDR3 bases: TGTGCCAGCAGTTACCCGCGCACAGATACGCAGTATTTT. Protein: CASSYPRTDTQYF.

This clonotype was seen ten or more times. This chain connects TRBV10-3 to TRBJ2-1; 10 bases are shared with TRBD2. With 5 bases clipped from V and 7 bases from J, the junction kept 11 bases outside the gene matches. The CDR3 contains 16 residues. Germline values: CDR1 ENHRY, CDR2 SYGVKD. Here the CDR3 DNA reads TGTGCCATCAGTCACCCCGCTAGCGGGAGTATGAATGAGCAGTTCTTC. Translated, it gives CAISHPASGSMNEQFF.

This rearrangement joins TRBV4-1 to TRBJ1-1, with 9 positions matching TRBD1. The CDR3 consists of 15 residues. With V trimmed by 1 base and J by 9 bases, 9 bases remained unmatched. CDR1 is MGHRA, CDR2 YSYEKL, per germline. The CDR3, as DNA: TGCGCCAGCAGCCAAGGTAGAGGACAGGGGCTGCAAGCTTTCTTT. As protein: CASSQGRGQGLQAFF.

This clonotype was seen at least ten times. The chain is built from TRBV6-1 and TRBJ2-7, with a tentative D call TRBD2 (5 bases). The germline CDR1 and CDR2 sequences are MNHNS and SASEGT. V was pared by 0 bases and J by 1 base, with 7 bases between. The CDR3 runs to 14 residues. Written as DNA, the CDR3 is TGTGCCAGCAGTGAAGCCGAGGGTTCCTACGAGCAGTACTTC. It is translated as CASSEAEGSYEQYF.

In this sample, this clonotype turned up a few times. Compared with germline, one end of the junction differs, possibly owing to a read error. The chain carries TRBV27 and TRBJ2-3; TRBD2 matches at 10 bases. The CDR3 spans 16 residues. Germline-derived CDR1 and CDR2 are MNHEY and SMNVEV (reference sequence). The CDR3 region is CAGSWLAGERTDTQYF. The CDR3 DNA sequence: TGTGCCGGCAGTTGGCTAGCGGGAGAGAGGACAGATACGCAGTATTTT.

The chain has TRBV7-9 and TRBJ2-1; a possible D gene is TRBD2 (6 bases). Trimming removed 5 bases from V and 0 bases from J, with 38 bases in between. The V gene's germline CDR1 is SEHNR and CDR2 FQNEAQ (reference sequence). This CDR3 has 24 amino acids. The CDR3 region has the DNA TGTGCCAGCAGCCCCACCCCGACTAGAAATACTACCAACGGGATCCTGAGCTCCTACAATGAGCAGTTCTTC. This sequence encodes CASSPTPTRNTTNGILSSYNEQFF.

This chain links TRBV6-1 with TRBJ1-2, with 10 bases aligning to TRBD1. After removal of 8 bases from V and 8 bases from J, the junction contained 5 bases not matched to a gene. The CDR3 runs 12 residues. CDR1 and CDR2 from the germline V gene are MNHNS and SASEGT. The CDR3 reads CASGDRGFGYTF. The CDR3 DNA is TGTGCCAGCGGGGACAGGGGTTTCGGCTACACCTTC.

This clonotype came up many times. The V call is TRBV2, the J call TRBJ2-4, with 10 bases fitting TRBD1. The germline CDR1 and CDR2 sequences are SNHLY and FYNNEI. The CDR3 is 16 amino acids. The ends lost 4 bases at V and 0 bases at J; junction bases unmatched: 3. CDR3 residues: CASSGQGAQAKNIQYF. The CDR3, as DNA: TGTGCCAGCAGTGGACAGGGGGCGCAAGCCAAAAACATTCAGTACTTC.

The table lists this clonotype with a few counts. The V call is TRBV7-2, the J call TRBJ2-7; a possible D gene is TRBD2 (6 bases). Germline values: CDR1 SGHTA, CDR2 FQGNSA. Between the trimmed V and J ends, which lost 1 base and 5 bases, there was a span of 12 bases. The CDR3 spans 14 residues. The CDR3 loop is CASSLVREAHEQYF. CDR3 nucleotide sequence: TGTGCCAGCAGCTTAGTCAGGGAGGCCCACGAGCAGTACTTC.

With regard to this clonotype: A much larger clone sits a single nucleotide away, making a read error possible. The chain has TRBV28 and TRBJ2-7; the match to TRBD1 covers 9 bases. CDR1 MDHEN and CDR2 SYDVKM come from the germline V gene. There are 13 residues in the CDR3. CDR3 protein: CATSFLGQGEQYF. CDR3 sequence (DNA): TGTGCCACCAGTTTCCTGGGACAGGGCGAGCAGTACTTC.

The chain links TRBV7-2 to TRBJ2-2; the D is unclear. The CDR3 sequence is 12 residues long. From germline, CDR1 is SGHTA and CDR2 FQGNSA. V lost 7 bases and J lost 4, with 7 bases in between. CDR3 DNA sequence: TGTGCCAGCACCAAGGGCACCGGGGAGCTGTTTTTT. Its translation: CASTKGTGELFF.

The table lists this clonotype with many counts. V usage is TRBV6-5 and J usage is TRBJ1-1; D ambiguous. Germline V gives CDR1 MNHEY, CDR2 SVGAGI. V was shortened by 0 bases and J by 1 base, with 6 bases between the two germline ends. CDR3 length equals 14 residues. This chain's CDR3 is CASSYSSENTEAFF. The CDR3 DNA reads TGTGCCAGCAGTTACTCGTCAGAGAACACTGAAGCTTTCTTT.

This clonotype was found many times. The CDR3 protein is CATLRDTSYEQYF. For the CDR3, the DNA is TGTGCCACCCTCCGGGACACCTCCTACGAGCAGTACTTC. The chain links TRBV28 to TRBJ2-7, with D maybe TRBD1 (6 bases). CDR1 is MDHEN, CDR2 SYDVKM, per germline. V lost 10 bases and J lost 0, with 13 bases in between. The CDR3 spans 13 residues.